These 17 T cell receptor beta chains share one sample of origin, sequenced in a study of beta chain features in type 1 diabetes. Whole-study findings and limits: A moderate, significant TCRB CDR3 shortening appeared in type 1 diabetes across four CD4+ subsets.

Their recognized antigens are unknown. As every portion of the isolated RNA was reverse transcribed, the sequencing read expressed TCRB transcripts. Some clones are missing from TCRdb's copy, which holds only in-frame ones; the method was immunoSEQ multiplex PCR. The data contain some 250,000 clones, around 9.9% of them singletons. Sequencing input: naive CD4+ T cells from blood. All receptors derive from a man aged 25 to 45 with type 1 diabetes.

This clone was observed a few times. The chain combines TRBV4-1 with TRBJ2-1; 8 positions match TRBD1. The ends lost 2 bases at V and 9 bases at J; junction bases unmatched: 6. From germline, CDR1 is MGHRA and CDR2 YSYEKL. CDR3 length: 14 residues. The CDR3: CASSQLGQGSEQFF. The CDR3 DNA is TGCGCCAGCAGCCAACTAGGACAGGGAAGTGAGCAGTTCTTC.

This clone was recorded a few times. The chain uses TRBV19 and TRBJ2-1; TRBD1 matches 9 bases. Trimming removed 3 bases from V and 8 bases from J; junction bases left unmatched: 8. The CDR3 contains 15 residues. Germline assignment: CDR1 LNHDA and CDR2 SQIVND (reference sequence). In DNA form, the CDR3 reads TGTGCCAGTAGTATTTGGGGACAGGGCTCGCATGAGCAGTTCTTC. Translation: CASSIWGQGSHEQFF.

A few counts support this clone. This sequence joins TRBV9 and TRBJ1-3, with TRBD1 matching 7 bases. Unmatched junction bases numbered 2, after V lost 2 bases and J lost 0 bases. This CDR3 spans 15 amino acids. Germline V lookup: CDR1 SGDLS, CDR2 YYNGEE. CDR3: CASSVSGGSGNTIYF. For the CDR3, the DNA is TGTGCCAGCAGCGTTTCAGGGGGCTCTGGAAACACCATATATTTT.

This chain links TRBV10-3 with TRBJ1-5; D is unresolved. V was cut by 3 bases and J by 0 bases, with 9 bases left in between. The CDR3 sequence is 15 residues long. Germline V CDR1 and CDR2: ENHRY, SYGVKD. CDR3 sequence: CAISDPQSSNQPQHF. Written as DNA, the CDR3 is TGTGCCATCAGTGACCCACAGTCTAGCAATCAGCCCCAGCATTTT.

The chain couples TRBV15 to TRBJ2-5, with TRBD2 matching 7 bases. The junction had 8 bases not matched to a gene; V was cut back by 5 bases and J by 2 bases. From germline, CDR1 is LNHNV and CDR2 YYDKDF (reference sequence). The CDR3 loop spans 15 amino acids. The CDR3 DNA is TGTGCCACCAGCGAGGGACTACTCCCACAAGAGACCCAGTACTTC. It codes for CATSEGLLPQETQYF. The whole variable domain, filled in from reference TRBV15 and TRBJ2-5, reads DAMVIQNPRYQVTQFGKPVTLSCSQTLNHNVMYWYQQKSSQAPKLLFHYYDKDFNNEADTPDNFQSRRPNTSFCFLDIRSPGLGDTAMYLCATSEGLLPQETQYFGPGTRLLVL.

Points on this clone: This sample also contains other DNA sequences that code for the same CDR3. V and J are TRBV28 and TRBJ2-7, with D maybe TRBD2 (5 bases). Trimming cost V 2 bases and J 6 bases, with 11 bases left between them. CDR1 and CDR2 from the germline V gene are MDHEN and SYDVKM. The CDR3 runs to 13 residues. CDR3 coding DNA: TGTGCCAGCAGTTTACGGGGTTTGGGCGAGCAGTACTTC. It yields the protein CASSLRGLGEQYF.

The chain combines TRBV5-4 with TRBJ2-3; tentatively, D is TRBD2 (6 bases). The CDR3 loop spans 14 amino acids. Per the germline V gene, CDR1 is SGHNT and CDR2 is YYREEE (reference sequence). V lost 4 bases and J 4 bases, leaving 13 bases between the germline ends. This CDR3 reads CASSGGGQPDTQYF. CDR3 DNA: TGTGCCAGCAGCGGAGGAGGGCAGCCAGATACGCAGTATTTT.

This clone was found a few times. This rearrangement joins TRBV13 to TRBJ2-5, with 8 positions matching TRBD2. CDR3 size: 13 residues. The ends lost 5 bases at V and 5 bases at J; junction bases unmatched: 4. Germline V gene lookup returns CDR1 PRHDT and CDR2 FYEKMQ (reference sequence). This CDR3 reads CASSRTSRETQYF. The CDR3 nucleotides read TGTGCCAGCAGCCGGACTAGCCGTGAGACCCAGTACTTC.

Only a few counts were recorded for this clone. This chain uses TRBV9 with TRBJ2-1, with 7 nucleotides matching TRBD2. CDR3 length equals 16 residues. The ends lost 0 bases at V and 0 bases at J; junction bases unmatched: 3. Germline V gives CDR1 SGDLS, CDR2 YYNGEE. CDR3 bases: TGTGCCAGCAGCGTAGACGGGAGGAGCTCCTACAATGAGCAGTTCTTC. Translation gives CASSVDGRSSYNEQFF. Based on the CDR3 plus reference TRBV9 and TRBJ2-1, the full variable domain is DSGVTQTPKHLITATGQRVTLRCSPRSGDLSVYWYQQSLDQGLQFLIQYYNGEERAKGNILERFSAQQFPDLHSELNLSSLELGDSALYFCASSVDGRSSYNEQFFGPGTRLTVL.

The chain carries TRBV4-2 and TRBJ1-5, with D perhaps TRBD1 (5 bases). This CDR3 spans 16 amino acids. The V gene lost 4 bases and the J gene lost 5 bases, with 18 bases spanning the gap. Germline V CDR1 and CDR2: LGHNA, YNFKEQ. DNA for the CDR3: TGTGCCAGCAGCCCGCGTAAGGGGTCTTACTATCAGCCCCAGCATTTT. It translates to CASSPRKGSYYQPQHF.

The V call is TRBV28, the J call TRBJ2-7; 9 bases align to TRBD1. Trimming removed 7 bases from V and 6 bases from J; junction bases left unmatched: 19. This CDR3 is built from 17 residues. Germline V gene sequence: CDR1 MDHEN, CDR2 SYDVKM. CDR3 nucleotides: TGTGCCAGCACCCAGTTCGGCCGACAGGGGGTGGTCAGCGAGCAGTACTTC. It yields the protein CASTQFGRQGVVSEQYF.

The J gene is TRBJ2-1, the V gene TRBV19, with D possibly being TRBD2 (6 bases). The CDR3 spans 16 residues. V was shortened by 3 bases and J by 2 bases, with 14 bases between the two germline ends. CDR1 and CDR2 from the germline V gene are LNHDA and SQIVND (reference sequence). The CDR3 protein is CASSMDWRGTYNEQFF. The CDR3 bases are TGTGCCAGTAGTATGGACTGGAGGGGCACCTACAATGAGCAGTTCTTC.

This clone has more than one count but fewer than ten. This chain connects TRBV30 to TRBJ2-1; the D is unclear. The germline CDR1 and CDR2 sequences are GTSNPN and SVGIG (reference sequence). With 1 base removed from V and 7 bases from J, the gap between germline ends came to 5 bases. This CDR3 is built from 11 residues. The CDR3 DNA reads as TGTGCCTGGAGTGGTAGTAATGAGCAGTTCTTC. Translated, it gives CAWSGSNEQFF.

This chain joins TRBV29-1 and TRBJ1-1; no clear D gene. This CDR3 has 12 amino acids. V was shortened by 7 bases and J by 6 bases, with 15 bases between the two germline ends. Germline CDR1 is SQVTM and CDR2 is ANQGSEA. The CDR3 nucleotides read TGCAGCGCGTCTCTTTTGTTCCCTGAAGCTTTCTTT. This codes for CSASLLFPEAFF.

This clone was seen a few times. The chain has TRBV5-1 and TRBJ1-1; D is unclear. This CDR3 has 13 amino acids. Per germline, CDR1 SGHRS and CDR2 YFSETQ. The germline V and J ends were trimmed by 1 base and 5 bases, with 9 bases remaining between them. The DNA for the CDR3 is TGCGCCAGCAGCTTGTCGCCGGGGACTGAAGCTTTCTTT. Residues: CASSLSPGTEAFF.

This clone was counted only a few times. The rearrangement links TRBV5-1 to TRBJ2-5, with 15 bases matching TRBD2. V trimming: 0 bases; J trimming: 2 bases; junction bases outside the gene matches: 2. Germline V gene lookup returns CDR1 SGHRS and CDR2 YFSETQ. The CDR3 covers 17 residues. CDR3 residues: CASSLGTSGGVQETQYF. The DNA for the CDR3 is TGCGCCAGCAGCTTGGGGACTAGCGGGGGGGTTCAAGAGACCCAGTACTTC. The full variable domain, rest sourced from reference TRBV5-1 and TRBJ2-5, is KAGVTQTPRYLIKTRGQQVTLSCSPISGHRSVSWYQQTPGQGLQFLFEYFSETQRNKGNFPGRFSGRQFSNSRSEMNVSTLELGDSALYLCASSLGTSGGVQETQYFGPGTRLLVL.

The rearrangement links TRBV6-5 to TRBJ1-2, with TRBD1 matching 7 bases. Germline CDR1 MNHEY, CDR2 SVGAGI. The CDR3 contains 13 residues. V was pared by 6 bases and J by 7 bases, with 8 bases of the junction left unmatched. CDR3 sequence (DNA): TGTGCCAGCAGCTCCGTGGAGGGGGCTGGCTACACCTTC. Translating gives CASSSVEGAGYTF.